Below are 29 T cell receptor beta chains sequenced from a single sample in a study of T cell responses to AZD1222 COVID-19 vaccine. The table came from immunoSEQ multiplex PCR; TCRdb's copy has only in-frame clones and leaves some out. The sample carries 130,000 or so clones, 70% to 90% recorded once. Specimen: peripheral blood, collected 28 days after the second AZD1222 dose. All receptors derive from an adult who received the AZD1222 COVID-19 vaccine.

The chain recombines TRBV28 with TRBJ2-3; 8 positions match TRBD2. Losses at the gene ends were 4 bases for V and 2 bases for J; bases not matched to a gene: 8. Germline-derived CDR1 and CDR2 are MDHEN and SYDVKM. The CDR3 runs to 16 residues. For the CDR3, the DNA is TGTGCCAGCAGTTCAGCCCGGGGGGGAGTCACAGATACGCAGTATTTT. It encodes CASSSARGGVTDTQYF.

The CDR3 nucleotides are TGTGCCAGCAGCCGAGGAGGGAACCAGCCCCAGCATTTT. Protein sequence: CASSRGGNQPQHF. The rearrangement joins TRBV7-6 to TRBJ1-5; D not certain. Trimming cost V 5 bases and J 7 bases, with 12 bases left between them. Germline loops: CDR1 SGHVS, CDR2 FNYEAQ. The CDR3 is 13 amino acids.

This chain uses TRBV9 with TRBJ2-5, with TRBD2 identical over 8 bases. Germline V lookup: CDR1 SGDLS, CDR2 YYNGEE. The junction had 3 bases not matched to a gene; V was cut back by 0 bases and J by 5 bases. The CDR3 sequence is 14 residues long. The CDR3 loop reads CASSVGGGTETQYF. In DNA, the CDR3 is TGTGCCAGCAGCGTAGGCGGGGGGACCGAGACCCAGTACTTC.

The count of this clone is one. The chain joins TRBV4-1 to TRBJ2-3; 7 nucleotides match TRBD1. CDR3 length: 17 amino acids. V shed 4 bases, J shed 0 bases, and the junction held 10 bases outside the gene matches. CDR1 MGHRA and CDR2 YSYEKL come from the germline V gene. CDR3 residues: CASSPSRQGTSTDTQYF. CDR3 DNA sequence: TGCGCCAGCAGCCCCTCCCGACAGGGAACTAGCACAGATACGCAGTATTTT.

This clone is medium-sized. V gene TRBV4-3 combines with J gene TRBJ2-6; D is possibly TRBD2 (5 bases). Trimming shortened V by 0 bases and J by 4 bases, and 10 bases separated the two germline ends. CDR3 length equals 16 residues. Germline values: CDR1 LGHNA, CDR2 YSLEER. CDR3 region: CASSQEGGHGANVLTF. CDR3 sequence (DNA): TGCGCCAGCAGCCAAGAAGGCGGGCACGGGGCCAACGTCCTGACTTTC.

The rearrangement joins TRBV4-1 to TRBJ2-3; no firm D call. V was trimmed by 7 bases and J by 0 bases, leaving 11 bases between them. From germline, CDR1 is MGHRA and CDR2 YSYEKL. The CDR3 is 14 amino acids. The CDR3 DNA reads as TGCGCCAGCACTGACTTAACTAGCACAGATACGCAGTATTTT. This gives the protein CASTDLTSTDTQYF.

This clone came up a few times. This chain connects TRBV29-1 to TRBJ1-2, with D perhaps matching TRBD1 (5 bases). V lost 0 bases to trimming and J lost 5 bases, with 13 bases between them. Germline V gives CDR1 SQVTM, CDR2 ANQGSEA. The CDR3 consists of 14 residues. CDR3 loop: CSVEDRNRRYGYTF. The CDR3 nucleotides are TGCAGCGTTGAAGATAGGAACAGGAGGTATGGCTACACCTTC.

The CDR3 sequence is CASRRGVGETQYF. CDR3 DNA sequence: TGTGCCAGCAGGAGGGGAGTGGGTGAGACCCAGTACTTC. The V and J genes are TRBV6-5 and TRBJ2-5, with D possibly being TRBD1 or TRBD2 (5 bases each). The V and J ends lost 6 bases and 5 bases respectively, with 13 bases between them. From germline, CDR1 is MNHEY and CDR2 SVGAGI. The CDR3 covers 13 residues.

This chain uses TRBV7-9 with TRBJ2-7, with D tentatively TRBD1 (6 bases). Per the germline V gene, CDR1 is SEHNR and CDR2 is FQNEAQ (reference sequence). The length of the CDR3 is 16 residues. Between the trimmed V and J ends, which lost 5 bases and 0 bases, there was a span of 17 bases. The CDR3 bases are TGTGCCAGCAGCCCACCGTGGGGCAGGGGCTCCTACGAGCAGTACTTC. Its protein is CASSPPWGRGSYEQYF.

The genes are TRBV5-1 and TRBJ1-1; 8 bases map to TRBD1. CDR1 SGHRS and CDR2 YFSETQ come from the germline V gene. The CDR3 spans 14 residues. V shed 4 bases, J shed 1 base, and the junction held 3 bases outside the gene matches. In nucleotides, the CDR3 is TGCGCCAGCAGCGTCGGACAGGGGAACACTGAAGCTTTCTTT. Translating it yields CASSVGQGNTEAFF.

The rearrangement uses TRBV11-3 and TRBJ1-3, with 7 bases that match TRBD1. This CDR3 has 17 amino acids. Germline V gene data show CDR1 as SGHNT and CDR2 as YENEEA. V dropped 4 bases and J dropped 0; count of bases not matched to a gene: 9. The CDR3 nucleotides are TGTGCCAGCAGCTGGCAGGGGGAACCTAGCTCTGGAAACACCATATATTTT. Its protein is CASSWQGEPSSGNTIYF.

CDR3 sequence reads: CASSLEGDSQHEQFF. DNA of the CDR3: TGTGCCAGCAGCTTAGAGGGAGACAGTCAGCATGAGCAGTTCTTC. J is TRBJ2-1 and V is TRBV13; D is possibly TRBD1 or TRBD2 (5 bases each). CDR3 length equals 15 residues. CDR1 and CDR2 (germline): PRHDT, FYEKMQ (reference sequence). Trimming left V 1 base short and J 8 bases short, with 15 bases between.

This chain uses TRBV18 with TRBJ1-5; a possible D gene is TRBD1 (5 bases). The CDR3 length is 15 residues. CDR1 is KGHSH, CDR2 LQKENI, per germline. The V gene lost 5 bases and the J gene lost 2 bases, with 13 bases spanning the gap. The CDR3 nucleotides are TGTGCCAGCTCAGAGGGGACGCATGGCAATCAGCCCCAGCATTTT. This encodes CASSEGTHGNQPQHF.

The table lists this clone with a count of one. The V and J genes are TRBV7-2 and TRBJ1-5, with 8 bases that match TRBD1. J gave up 4 bases and V 6 bases, and 5 bases lay outside the gene matches. Germline-derived CDR1 and CDR2 are SGHTA and FQGNSA. The CDR3 totals 14 residues. The CDR3 loop reads CASSRQGQNQPQHF. As DNA, the CDR3 is TGTGCCAGCAGTCGACAGGGGCAAAATCAGCCCCAGCATTTT.

This clone was found once. Written as DNA, the CDR3 is TGTGCCAGCAGCGGGACTAGCTTCGCAGATACGCAGTATTTT. This codes for CASSGTSFADTQYF. The chain recombines TRBV2 with TRBJ2-3; 9 bases line up with TRBD2. V trimming: 6 bases; J trimming: 4 bases; junction bases outside the gene matches: 5. The CDR3 covers 14 residues. Germline CDR1 and CDR2: SNHLY and FYNNEI.

The chain carries TRBV7-2 and TRBJ1-2; 9 nucleotides align to TRBD1. The CDR3 contains 15 residues. The J segment lost 0 bases and the V segment lost 5 bases, leaving 4 bases of the junction unmatched. Germline V gene lookup returns CDR1 SGHTA and CDR2 FQGNSA. The CDR3: CASSRTGVANYGYTF. Here the CDR3 DNA reads TGTGCCAGCAGCCGGACAGGGGTTGCTAACTATGGCTACACCTTC.

The chain uses TRBV5-1 and TRBJ1-1, with 8 positions matching TRBD1. V dropped 3 bases and J dropped 1; count of bases not matched to a gene: 5. CDR3 length: 15 residues. CDR1 and CDR2 from the germline V gene are SGHRS and YFSETQ. For the CDR3, the DNA is TGCGCCAGCAGCTCCCCTGGGACAGGGAACACTGAAGCTTTCTTT. Encoded protein: CASSSPGTGNTEAFF.

V usage is TRBV7-2 and J usage is TRBJ1-2, with TRBD1 as a possible D gene (5 bases). The germline gives CDR1 SGHTA, CDR2 FQGNSA. This CDR3 is built from 16 residues. The V and J ends lost 4 bases and 0 bases respectively, with 15 bases between them. The CDR3 reads CASSSGGVGANYGYTF. CDR3 nucleotide sequence: TGTGCCAGCAGCTCCGGGGGGGTAGGAGCTAACTATGGCTACACCTTC.

The sample holds a few counts of this clone. The V and J genes are TRBV4-2 and TRBJ2-1; TRBD1 matches 8 bases. Germline loops: CDR1 LGHNA, CDR2 YNFKEQ. J lost 5 bases, V lost 6 bases, and 6 bases had no gene match. The CDR3 extends over 14 amino acids. CDR3 in amino acids: CASSRQGRDNEQFF. The CDR3 region has the DNA TGTGCCAGCAGTCGACAGGGGCGGGACAATGAGCAGTTCTTC.

V gene TRBV5-1 combines with J gene TRBJ2-1; 12 bases agree with TRBD2. CDR3 size: 17 residues. V was pared by 4 bases and J by 1 base, with 6 bases of the junction left unmatched. Germline assignment: CDR1 SGHRS and CDR2 YFSETQ. CDR3 nucleotides: TGCGCCAGCAGCCTAGCCGGGACTAGCGGGTCCTACAATGAGCAGTTCTTC. Translated, it gives CASSLAGTSGSYNEQFF.

Only a few counts were recorded for this clone. CDR3 bases: TGTGCCAGCAGCTTAGTGGGGGGGATCGGCACAGATACGCAGTATTTT. The encoded protein is CASSLVGGIGTDTQYF. The chain links TRBV11-3 to TRBJ2-3, with TRBD2 matching 7 bases. V lost 1 base, J lost 1 base, and 5 bases stayed unmatched. The CDR3 spans 16 residues. CDR1 is SGHNT, CDR2 YENEEA, per germline.

The chain couples TRBV29-1 to TRBJ2-7; D gene unclear. Trimming cost V 2 bases and J 4 bases, with 12 bases left between them. CDR1 and CDR2 from the germline V gene are SQVTM and ANQGSEA. This CDR3 region has 13 residues. The CDR3 sequence is CSVETRGGYEQYF. The DNA for the CDR3 is TGCAGCGTTGAAACCCGAGGCGGTTACGAGCAGTACTTC.

This clone is a singleton in its sample. V is TRBV30 and J is TRBJ1-5; the D gene is possibly TRBD1 (5 bases). The germline V and J ends were trimmed by 1 base and 9 bases, with 10 bases remaining between them. Germline-derived CDR1 and CDR2 are GTSNPN and SVGIG (reference sequence). This CDR3 contains 12 residues. CDR3 sequence (DNA): TGTGCCTGGAGTGCAGGGTTGGGGCCCCAGCATTTT. Its translation is CAWSAGLGPQHF.

The rearrangement joins TRBV30 to TRBJ1-3, with no clear D. Germline assignment: CDR1 GTSNPN and CDR2 SVGIG (reference sequence). The CDR3 consists of 11 residues. Deletions cut 5 bases from V and 8 bases from J, with 10 bases between. CDR3 region: CAWAKTDTIYF. Here the CDR3 DNA reads TGTGCCTGGGCTAAGACGGACACCATATATTTT.

The V gene is TRBV12-3 or TRBV12-4, the J gene TRBJ1-1; 7 bases are shared with TRBD1. The CDR3 loop spans 13 amino acids. The V and J ends lost 4 bases and 5 bases, in that order; junction bases with no gene match: 4. This CDR3 is CASSSQGRTEAFF. In nucleotides, the CDR3 is TGTGCCAGCAGTTCACAGGGGAGGACTGAAGCTTTCTTT.

This rearrangement joins TRBV4-1 to TRBJ2-1; possible D gene TRBD2, 5 bases. From germline, CDR1 is MGHRA and CDR2 YSYEKL. The CDR3 length is 16 residues. V was pared by 1 base and J by 4 bases, with 14 bases between. The CDR3 protein is CASSQGRGLAYNEQFF. The CDR3 DNA reads TGCGCCAGCAGCCAAGGACGGGGTCTAGCTTACAATGAGCAGTTCTTC.

This clone was found a few times. The chain combines TRBV11-2 with TRBJ2-7; D is uncertain. Germline V gives CDR1 SGHAT, CDR2 FQNNGV. The V and J ends lost 4 bases and 0 bases respectively, with 7 bases between them. The CDR3 is made up of 13 amino acids. CDR3: CASSYQSSYEQYF. The CDR3 DNA follows: TGTGCCAGCAGCTATCAGAGCTCCTACGAGCAGTACTTC.

The V gene is TRBV6-5, the J gene TRBJ1-2, with D perhaps matching TRBD1 (5 bases). The CDR3 loop spans 14 amino acids. Trimming left V 3 bases short and J 4 bases short, with 12 bases between. CDR1 and CDR2 from the germline V gene are MNHEY and SVGAGI. The CDR3 DNA reads TGTGCCAGCAGTTATCGGGGGTCCGGCTATGGCTACACCTTC. This sequence encodes CASSYRGSGYGYTF.

The V call is TRBV7-2, the J call TRBJ1-2, with a weak D call TRBD1 (5 bases). This CDR3 is 15 amino acids long. V was pared by 5 bases and J by 4 bases, with 17 bases between. Per germline, CDR1 SGHTA and CDR2 FQGNSA. As DNA, the CDR3 is TGTGCCAGCAGCCGTGCAGGAGGGGCCCCCTATGGCTACACCTTC. Residues: CASSRAGGAPYGYTF.